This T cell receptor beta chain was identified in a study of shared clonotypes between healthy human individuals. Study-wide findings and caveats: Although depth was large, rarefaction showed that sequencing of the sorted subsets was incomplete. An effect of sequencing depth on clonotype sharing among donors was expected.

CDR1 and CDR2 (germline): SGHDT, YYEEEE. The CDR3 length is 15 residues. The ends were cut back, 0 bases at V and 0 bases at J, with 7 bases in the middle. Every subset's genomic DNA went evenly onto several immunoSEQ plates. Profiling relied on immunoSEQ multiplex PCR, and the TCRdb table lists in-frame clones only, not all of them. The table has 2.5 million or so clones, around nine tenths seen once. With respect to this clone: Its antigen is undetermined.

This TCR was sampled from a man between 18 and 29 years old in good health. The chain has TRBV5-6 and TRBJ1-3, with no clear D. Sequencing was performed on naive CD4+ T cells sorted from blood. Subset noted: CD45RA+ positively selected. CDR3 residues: CASSLGRNSGNTIYF. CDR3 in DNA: TGTGCCAGCAGCTTGGGGCGTAACTCTGGAAACACCATATATTTT.